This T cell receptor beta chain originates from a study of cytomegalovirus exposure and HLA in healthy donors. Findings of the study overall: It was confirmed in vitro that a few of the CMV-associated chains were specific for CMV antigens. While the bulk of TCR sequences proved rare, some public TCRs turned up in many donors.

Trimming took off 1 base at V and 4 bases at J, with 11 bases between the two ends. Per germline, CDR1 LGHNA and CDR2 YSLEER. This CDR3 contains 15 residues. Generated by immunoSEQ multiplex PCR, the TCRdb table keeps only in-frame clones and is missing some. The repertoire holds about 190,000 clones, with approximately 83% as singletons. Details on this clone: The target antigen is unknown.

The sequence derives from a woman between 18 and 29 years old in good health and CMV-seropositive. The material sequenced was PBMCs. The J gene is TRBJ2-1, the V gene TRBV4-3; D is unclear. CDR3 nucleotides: TGCGCCAGCAGCCAAGGGGCCCCTTTATACAATGAGCAGTTCTTC. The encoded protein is CASSQGAPLYNEQFF.